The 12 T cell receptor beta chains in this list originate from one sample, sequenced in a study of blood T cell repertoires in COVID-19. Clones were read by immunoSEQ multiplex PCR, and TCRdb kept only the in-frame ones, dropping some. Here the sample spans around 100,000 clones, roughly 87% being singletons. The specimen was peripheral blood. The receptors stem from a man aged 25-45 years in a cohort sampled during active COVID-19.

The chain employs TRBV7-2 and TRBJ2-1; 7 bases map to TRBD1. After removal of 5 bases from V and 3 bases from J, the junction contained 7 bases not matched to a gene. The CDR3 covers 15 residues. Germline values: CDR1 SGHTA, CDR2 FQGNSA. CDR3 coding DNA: TGTGCCAGCAGCCCCTGGACAGGACTCTACAATGAGCAGTTCTTC. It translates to CASSPWTGLYNEQFF.

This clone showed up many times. The CDR3 loop is CASSLLGGESGNTIYF. CDR3 bases: TGCGCCAGCAGCTTGTTAGGCGGAGAGTCTGGAAACACCATATATTTT. The rearrangement uses TRBV5-1 and TRBJ1-3; D remains unclear. Looked up from germline, CDR1 is SGHRS and CDR2 is YFSETQ. The germline V and J ends were trimmed by 1 base and 1 base, with 12 bases remaining between them. CDR3 length: 16 amino acids.

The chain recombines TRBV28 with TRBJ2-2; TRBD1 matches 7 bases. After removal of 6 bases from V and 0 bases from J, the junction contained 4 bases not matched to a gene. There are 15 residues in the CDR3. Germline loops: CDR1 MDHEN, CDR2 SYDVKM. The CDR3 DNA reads TGTGCCAGCAGCCCCGACAGGGCGAACACCGGGGAGCTGTTTTTT. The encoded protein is CASSPDRANTGELFF.

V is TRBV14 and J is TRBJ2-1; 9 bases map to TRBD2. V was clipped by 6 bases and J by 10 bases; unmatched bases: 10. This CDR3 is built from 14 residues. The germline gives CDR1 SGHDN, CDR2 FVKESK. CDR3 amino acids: CASRTGTSPKEQFF. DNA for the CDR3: TGTGCCAGCAGGACCGGGACTAGCCCCAAGGAGCAGTTCTTC.

The CDR3 loop reads CASRDRGAETQPQHF. The CDR3 region has the DNA TGTGCCAGCAGGGATCGGGGGGCTGAGACTCAGCCCCAGCATTTT. The genes are TRBV28 and TRBJ1-5; possibly TRBD1 for D (6 bases). The CDR3 has 15 amino acids. The germline V gene encodes CDR1 MDHEN and CDR2 SYDVKM. Trimming cost V 6 bases and J 6 bases, with 18 bases left between them.

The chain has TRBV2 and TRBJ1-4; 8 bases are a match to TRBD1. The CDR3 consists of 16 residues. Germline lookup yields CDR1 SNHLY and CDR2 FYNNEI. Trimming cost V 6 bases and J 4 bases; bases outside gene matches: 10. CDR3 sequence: CASSGQGGFINEKLFF. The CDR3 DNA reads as TGTGCCAGCAGCGGACAGGGAGGTTTTATTAATGAAAAACTGTTTTTT.

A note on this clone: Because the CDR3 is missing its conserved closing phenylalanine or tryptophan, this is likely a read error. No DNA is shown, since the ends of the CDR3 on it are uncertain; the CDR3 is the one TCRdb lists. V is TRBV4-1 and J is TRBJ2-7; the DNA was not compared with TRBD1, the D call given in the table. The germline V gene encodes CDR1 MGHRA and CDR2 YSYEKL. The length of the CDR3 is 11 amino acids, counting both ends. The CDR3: CASSQSGTGEL.

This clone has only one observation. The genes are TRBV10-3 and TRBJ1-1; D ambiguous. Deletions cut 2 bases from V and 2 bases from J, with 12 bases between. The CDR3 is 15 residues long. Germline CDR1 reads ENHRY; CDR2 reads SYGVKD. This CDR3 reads CAISEVFSGNTEAFF. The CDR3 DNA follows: TGTGCCATCAGTGAGGTTTTTTCAGGAAACACTGAAGCTTTCTTT.

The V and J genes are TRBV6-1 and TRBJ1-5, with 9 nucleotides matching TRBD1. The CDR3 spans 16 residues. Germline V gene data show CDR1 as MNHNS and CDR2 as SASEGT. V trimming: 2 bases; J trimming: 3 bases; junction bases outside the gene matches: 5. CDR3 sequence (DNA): TGTGCCAGCAGTGAACCGGACAGGGGCTTCAATCAGCCCCAGCATTTT. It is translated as CASSEPDRGFNQPQHF.

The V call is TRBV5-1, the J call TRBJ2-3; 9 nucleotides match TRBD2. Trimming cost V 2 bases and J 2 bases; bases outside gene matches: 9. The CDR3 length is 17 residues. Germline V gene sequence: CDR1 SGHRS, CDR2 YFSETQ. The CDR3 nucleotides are TGCGCCAGCAGCTTCGCGGGGGGGGCGGGGGCCACAGATACGCAGTATTTT. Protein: CASSFAGGAGATDTQYF.

Here the CDR3 DNA reads TGTGCCAGCAGCAACGGATTCAGGGTAACACTTGAGGGCTACACCTTC. It specifies CASSNGFRVTLEGYTF. The gene calls are TRBV7-9 and TRBJ1-2; the D gene is possibly TRBD1 (5 bases). The CDR3 consists of 16 residues. CDR1 SEHNR and CDR2 FQNEAQ come from the germline V gene (reference sequence). V gave up 5 bases and J gave up 8 bases, with 24 bases separating them.

DNA for the CDR3: TGTGCCAGCACTCGGACGGGGAGCTCCTACGAGCAGTACTTC. It encodes CASTRTGSSYEQYF. J is TRBJ2-7 and V is TRBV6-5; D might be TRBD2 (5 bases). V was cut by 7 bases and J by 0 bases, with 13 bases left in between. CDR3 length: 14 residues. Germline CDR1 reads MNHEY; CDR2 reads SVGAGI.